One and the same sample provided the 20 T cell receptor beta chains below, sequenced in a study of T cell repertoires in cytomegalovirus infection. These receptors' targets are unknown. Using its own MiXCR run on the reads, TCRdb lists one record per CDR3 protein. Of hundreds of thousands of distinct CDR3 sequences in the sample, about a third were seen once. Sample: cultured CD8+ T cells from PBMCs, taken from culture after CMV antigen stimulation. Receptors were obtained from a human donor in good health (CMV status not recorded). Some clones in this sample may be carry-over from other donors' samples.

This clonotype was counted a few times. CDR3 region: CASSWDRGAGELFF. The CDR3 nucleotides read TGTGCCAGCAGTTGGGACAGGGGGGCAGGGGAGCTGTTTTTT. The chain combines TRBV27 with TRBJ2-2, with 11 positions matching TRBD1. Per the germline V gene, CDR1 is MNHEY and CDR2 is SMNVEV (reference sequence). With V trimmed by 4 bases and J by 8 bases, 3 bases remained unmatched. This CDR3 comprises 14 residues.

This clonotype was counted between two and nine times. The CDR3 DNA reads as TGTGCCAGCAGTGAAGGAACTTTGGAGACCCAGTACTTC. It specifies CASSEGTLETQYF. This chain connects TRBV25-1 to TRBJ2-5; D ambiguous. The CDR3 covers 13 residues. The germline gives CDR1 MGHDK, CDR2 SYGVNS. V lost 2 bases and J 5 bases, leaving 9 bases between the germline ends.

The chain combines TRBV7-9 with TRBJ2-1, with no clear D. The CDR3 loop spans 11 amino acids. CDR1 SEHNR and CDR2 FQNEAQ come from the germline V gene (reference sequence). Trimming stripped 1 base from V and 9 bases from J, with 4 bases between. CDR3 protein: CASSLDLEQFF. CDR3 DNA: TGTGCCAGCAGCTTAGATCTTGAGCAGTTCTTC.

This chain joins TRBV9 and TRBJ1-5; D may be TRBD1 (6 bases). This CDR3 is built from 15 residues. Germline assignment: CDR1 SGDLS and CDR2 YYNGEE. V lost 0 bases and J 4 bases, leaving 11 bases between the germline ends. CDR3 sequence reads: CASSVGGAPNQPQHF. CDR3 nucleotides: TGTGCCAGCAGCGTAGGGGGGGCCCCTAATCAGCCCCAGCATTTT.

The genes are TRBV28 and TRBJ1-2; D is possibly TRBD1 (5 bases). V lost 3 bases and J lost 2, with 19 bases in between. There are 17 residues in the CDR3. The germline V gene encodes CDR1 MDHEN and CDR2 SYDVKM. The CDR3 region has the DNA TGTGCCAGCAGTTTTTTTGACTTCCTCAGGGCCAACTATGGCTACACCTTC. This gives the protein CASSFFDFLRANYGYTF.

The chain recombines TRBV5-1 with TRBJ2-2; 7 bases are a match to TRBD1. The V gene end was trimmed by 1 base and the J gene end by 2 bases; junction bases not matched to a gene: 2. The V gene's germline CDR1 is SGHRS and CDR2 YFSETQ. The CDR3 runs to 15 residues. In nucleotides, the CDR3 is TGCGCCAGCAGCTTGTGGGACAGTAACACCGGGGAGCTGTTTTTT. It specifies CASSLWDSNTGELFF. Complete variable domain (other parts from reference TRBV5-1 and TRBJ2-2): KAGVTQTPRYLIKTRGQQVTLSCSPISGHRSVSWYQQTPGQGLQFLFEYFSETQRNKGNFPGRFSGRQFSNSRSEMNVSTLELGDSALYLCASSLWDSNTGELFFGEGSRLTVL.

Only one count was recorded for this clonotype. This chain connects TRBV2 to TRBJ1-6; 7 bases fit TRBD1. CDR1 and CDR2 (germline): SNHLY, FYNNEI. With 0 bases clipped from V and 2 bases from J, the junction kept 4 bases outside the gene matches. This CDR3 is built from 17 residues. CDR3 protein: CASSEADRRTYNSPLHF. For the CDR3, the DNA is TGTGCCAGCAGTGAAGCGGACAGGAGAACCTATAATTCACCCCTCCACTTT. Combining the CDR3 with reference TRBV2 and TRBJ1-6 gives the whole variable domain EPEVTQTPSHQVTQMGQEVILRCVPISNHLYFYWYRQILGQKVEFLVSFYNNEISEKSEIFDDQFSVERPDGSNFTLKIRSTKLEDSAMYFCASSEADRRTYNSPLHFGNGTRLTVT.

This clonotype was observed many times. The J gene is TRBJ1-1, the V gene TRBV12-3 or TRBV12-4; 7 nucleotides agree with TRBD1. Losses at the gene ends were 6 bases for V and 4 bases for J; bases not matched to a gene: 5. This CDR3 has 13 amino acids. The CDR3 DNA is TGTGCCAGCAGCTTATCAGGGGGCACTGAAGCTTTCTTT. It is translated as CASSLSGGTEAFF.

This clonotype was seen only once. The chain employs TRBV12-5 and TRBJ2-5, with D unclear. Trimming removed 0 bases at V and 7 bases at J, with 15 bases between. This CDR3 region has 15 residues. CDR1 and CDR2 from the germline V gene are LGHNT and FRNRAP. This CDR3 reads CASGLVVGPHWTQYF. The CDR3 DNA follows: TGTGCTAGTGGTTTGGTGGTGGGCCCCCACTGGACCCAGTACTTC.

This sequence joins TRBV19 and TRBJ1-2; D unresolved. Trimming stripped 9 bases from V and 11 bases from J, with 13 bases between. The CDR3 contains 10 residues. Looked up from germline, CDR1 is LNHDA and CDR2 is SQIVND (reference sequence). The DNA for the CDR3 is TGTGCCAGCGGGCAGCTCCCTTACACCTTC. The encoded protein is CASGQLPYTF.

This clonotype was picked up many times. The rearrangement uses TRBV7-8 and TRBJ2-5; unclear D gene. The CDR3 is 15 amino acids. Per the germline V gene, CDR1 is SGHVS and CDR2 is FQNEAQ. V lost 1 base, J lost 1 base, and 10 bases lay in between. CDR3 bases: TGTGCCAGCAGCTTAGGTGCTAGTACCCAAGAGACCCAGTACTTC. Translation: CASSLGASTQETQYF. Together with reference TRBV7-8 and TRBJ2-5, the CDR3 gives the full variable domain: GAGVSQSPRYKVAKRGQDVALRCDPISGHVSLFWYQQALGQGPEFLTYFQNEAQLDKSGLPSDRFFAERPEGSVSTLKIQRTQQEDSAVYLCASSLGASTQETQYFGPGTRLLVL.

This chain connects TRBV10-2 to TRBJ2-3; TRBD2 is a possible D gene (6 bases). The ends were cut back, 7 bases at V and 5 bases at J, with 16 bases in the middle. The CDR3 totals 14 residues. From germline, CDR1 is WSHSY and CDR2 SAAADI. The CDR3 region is CASTLGGRKDTQYF. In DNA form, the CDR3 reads TGCGCCAGCACTCTTGGGGGGAGGAAAGATACGCAGTATTTT.

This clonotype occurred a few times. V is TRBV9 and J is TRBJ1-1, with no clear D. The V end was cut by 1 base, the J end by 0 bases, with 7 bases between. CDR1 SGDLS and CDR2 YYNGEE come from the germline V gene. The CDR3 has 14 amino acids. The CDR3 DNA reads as TGTGCCAGCAGCGTATCAGGAATGAACACTGAAGCTTTCTTT. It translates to CASSVSGMNTEAFF.

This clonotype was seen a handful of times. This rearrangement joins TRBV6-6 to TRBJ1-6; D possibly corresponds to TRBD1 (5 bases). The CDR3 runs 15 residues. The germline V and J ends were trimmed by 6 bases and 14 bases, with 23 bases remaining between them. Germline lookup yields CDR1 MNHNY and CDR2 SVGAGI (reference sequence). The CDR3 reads CASSQKVGPGNTLHF. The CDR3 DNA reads TGTGCCAGCAGCCAGAAGGTGGGGCCAGGGAATACCCTCCACTTT.

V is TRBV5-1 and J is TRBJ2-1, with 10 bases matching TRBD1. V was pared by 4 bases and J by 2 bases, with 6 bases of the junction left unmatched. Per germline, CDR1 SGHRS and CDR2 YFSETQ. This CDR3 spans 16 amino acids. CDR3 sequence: CASSTVGTGAYNEQFF. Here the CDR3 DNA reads TGCGCCAGCAGCACAGTAGGGACAGGGGCCTACAATGAGCAGTTCTTC.

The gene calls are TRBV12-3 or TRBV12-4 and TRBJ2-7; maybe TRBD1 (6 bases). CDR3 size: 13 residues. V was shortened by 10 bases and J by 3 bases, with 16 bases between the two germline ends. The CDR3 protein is CAISSDSFYEQYF. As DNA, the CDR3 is TGTGCCATCTCCTCGGACAGTTTCTACGAGCAGTACTTC.

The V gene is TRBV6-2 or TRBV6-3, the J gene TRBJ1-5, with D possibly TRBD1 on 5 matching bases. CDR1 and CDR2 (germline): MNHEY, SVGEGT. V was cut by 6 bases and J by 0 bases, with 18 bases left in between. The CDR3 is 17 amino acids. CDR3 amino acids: CASSLTGGSYSNQPQHF. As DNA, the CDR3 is TGTGCCAGCAGCCTAACGGGGGGATCCTATAGCAATCAGCCCCAGCATTTT.

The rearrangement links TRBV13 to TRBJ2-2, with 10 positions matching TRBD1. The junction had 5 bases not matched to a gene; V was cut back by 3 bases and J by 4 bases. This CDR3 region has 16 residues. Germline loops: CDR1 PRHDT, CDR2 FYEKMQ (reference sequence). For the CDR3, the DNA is TGTGCCAGCAGCTTCCCGACAGGGGGCCCCACCGGGGAGCTGTTTTTT. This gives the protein CASSFPTGGPTGELFF.

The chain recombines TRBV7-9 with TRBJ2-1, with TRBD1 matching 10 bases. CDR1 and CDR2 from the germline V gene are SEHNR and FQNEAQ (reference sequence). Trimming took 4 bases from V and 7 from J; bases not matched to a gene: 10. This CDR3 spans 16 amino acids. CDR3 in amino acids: CASSSTGQGPTNEQFF. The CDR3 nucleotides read TGTGCCAGCAGCTCAACGGGACAGGGGCCGACGAATGAGCAGTTCTTC.

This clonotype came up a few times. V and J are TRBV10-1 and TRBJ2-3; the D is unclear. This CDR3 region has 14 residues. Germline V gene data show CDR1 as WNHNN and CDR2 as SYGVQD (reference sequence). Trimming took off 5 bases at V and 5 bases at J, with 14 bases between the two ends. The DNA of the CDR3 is TGCGCCAGCAGTTTAGAAGCCCTCAGAGATACGCAGTATTTT. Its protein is CASSLEALRDTQYF.